Each of the 8 T cell receptor beta chains below was sequenced from the same sample in a study of T cell clonality in common variable immunodeficiency. TCRdb's table, derived via immunoSEQ multiplex PCR, lists solely in-frame clones and lacks some. Singletons are absent from the sample, which has 45,000 to 65,000 clones. The sequencing input was peripheral blood mononuclear cells. The source of these receptors is a person aged 18-70 years in good health.

The table lists this clone with many counts. The CDR3 sequence is CASTGFDEQYF. CDR3 bases read: TGTGCCAGTACAGGTTTCGACGAG. The chain recombines TRBV19 with TRBJ2-7; D gene ambiguous. The CDR3 goes on 3 residues after the read ends, and that part is filled in from the germline J gene. Trimming left V 7 bases short and J 5 bases short, with 9 bases between. This CDR3 is built from 11 residues. Germline values: CDR1 LNHDA, CDR2 SQIVND (reference sequence). Full variable domain (missing parts from reference TRBV19 and TRBJ2-7): DGGITQSPKYLFRKEGQNVTLSCEQNLNHDAMYWYRQDPGQGLRLIYYSQIVNDFQKGDIAEGYSVSREKKESFPLTVTSAQKNPTAFYLCASTGFDEQYFGPGTRLTVT.

This clone came up many times. The read falls 3 residues short of the CDR3 end, and the missing part is taken from the germline J gene. The J gene is TRBJ2-1, the V gene TRBV20-1, with TRBD2 matching over 10 bases. The germline V gene has CDR1 DFQATT and CDR2 SNEGSKA (reference sequence). This CDR3 region has 17 residues. V lost 1 base, J lost 8 bases, and 14 bases stayed unmatched. The sequenced CDR3 bases are TGCAGTGCTAGAGCGATCGATTTAGCGGGAGGAGGATATGAG. Its translation is CSARAIDLAGGGYE. The full CDR3 sequence reads CSARAIDLAGGGYEQFF.

This clone was observed at least ten times. The CDR3 extends 3 residues past the end of the read, so its final part is completed from the germline J gene. The chain uses TRBV4-1 and TRBJ1-4, with TRBD1 as a possible D gene (5 bases). This CDR3 comprises 16 residues. V was clipped by 1 base and J by 3 bases, with 12 bases between them. Germline loops: CDR1 MGHRA, CDR2 YSYEKL. The CDR3 here is CASSQALTVANEKLFF. Incomplete CDR3 DNA: TGCGCCAGCAGCCAAGCGCTGACAGTAGCTAATGAAAAA.

In this sample, this clone turned up many times. The CDR3 end falls 3 residues outside the read, so it is completed with the germline J gene. V usage is TRBV6-2 or TRBV6-3 and J usage is TRBJ1-6; 7 positions match TRBD1. CDR1 is MNHEY and CDR2 is SVGEGT in the germline V gene. J gave up 8 bases and V 7 bases, and 11 bases lay outside the gene matches. The CDR3 is 15 amino acids. CDR3 DNA, as far as it was read: TGTGCCAGCAAACTAAAGGGGGCTCGGGATTCACCC. Its protein product is CASKLKGARDSP. The entire CDR3 is CASKLKGARDSPLHF.

This clone was seen many times. Incomplete CDR3 DNA: TGTGCCAGTAGTAATTGGGGCAACAGCCAAGAGACC. Its translation: CASSNWGNSQET. The complete CDR3 protein is CASSNWGNSQETQYF. The chain couples TRBV19 to TRBJ2-5, with D possibly TRBD1 on 5 matching bases. The read stops 3 residues short of the end of the CDR3; the missing end is completed from the germline J gene. V shed 4 bases and J shed 1 base, with 13 bases lying between them. CDR1 and CDR2 (germline): LNHDA, SQIVND (reference sequence). CDR3 length: 15 residues.

In its sample, this clone was seen a few times. The read ends 3 residues before the CDR3 terminus; that terminus is restored from the germline J gene. The genes are TRBV18 and TRBJ1-1, with 7 bases that match TRBD1. Trimming removed 3 bases from V and 1 base from J; junction bases left unmatched: 11. This CDR3 is 17 amino acids long. In germline, CDR1 is KGHSH, CDR2 LQKENI. The covered CDR3 bases are TGTGCCAGCTCACCGGTAGAGGGGGCTAACTGGAACACTGAA. It encodes CASSPVEGANWNTE. The entire CDR3 protein reads CASSPVEGANWNTEAFF.

This clone was recorded at least ten times. Sequencing ends 3 residues short of the CDR3 end; the germline J gene provides the rest. The rearrangement uses TRBV20-1 and TRBJ1-5; D gene unclear. The CDR3 covers 15 residues. Trimming took 5 bases from V and 0 from J, leaving 14 bases between them. CDR1 DFQATT and CDR2 SNEGSKA come from the germline V gene (reference sequence). The CDR3 loop reads CSAGAGAYSNQPQHF. The CDR3 DNA, read in part, is TGCAGTGCTGGCGCGGGAGCCTATAGCAATCAGCCC.

This clone was counted at least ten times. The sequence runs out 3 residues before the end of the CDR3; the remainder is reconstructed from the germline J gene. V and J are TRBV5-1 and TRBJ2-3, with D unclear. Looked up from germline, CDR1 is SGHRS and CDR2 is YFSETQ. Trimming cost V 4 bases and J 2 bases, with 14 bases left between them. CDR3 length: 15 residues. This CDR3 reads CASSRRGGNTDTQYF. The DNA read from the CDR3 is TGCGCCAGCAGCCGTCGCGGCGGAAACACAGATACG.